This TCR beta chain was found in a study of blood T cell repertoires in COVID-19. Study-level information: Spain, Italy and the United States supplied samples that represented acute and convalescent COVID-19. From T cells, B-cell-depleted T cells, or PBMCs came the material, which was cDNA or gDNA.

Under the authors' procedure: It was from reference gene primer amplification that nucleated cell counts were estimated. Measured with immunoSEQ multiplex PCR; TCRdb has only the in-frame clones, and not every one. From that table come the V and J calls and clone size; the DNA was used to work out D and trimming. The sample holds 70,000 to 95,000 clones; 85% to 90% are singletons and the top ten take roughly 1.5%. V lost 1 base and J lost 3; bases outside the gene matches: 5. The CDR3 is 15 residues long. CDR1 and CDR2 from the germline V gene are SNHLY and FYNNEI. The J gene is TRBJ2-7, the V gene TRBV2; 8 nucleotides line up with TRBD1. This sequence originates from a human donor with active COVID-19. The donor label of this sample is uncertain. Sequencing input: peripheral blood. The DNA of the CDR3 is TGTGCCAGCAGTGAAGATGCAGGGGGCATCTACGAGCAGTACTTC. Translation gives CASSEDAGGIYEQYF.